The 2 T cell receptor beta chains reported below all come from one sample, sequenced in a study of shared clonotypes between healthy human individuals. Generated by immunoSEQ multiplex PCR, the TCRdb table keeps only in-frame clones and is missing some. The sample yields roughly 2.2 million clones, around 90% seen once. Sample: naive CD4+ T cells from PBMCs. Subset indicated: CD45RA+ positively selected. The origin of the receptors is a man aged 18 to 29 in good health. Some clones in this sample may be carry-over from other donors' samples.

The chain links TRBV29-1 to TRBJ2-1; TRBD2 aligns across 7 bases. J lost 2 bases, V lost 4 bases, and 8 bases had no gene match. The CDR3 runs to 15 residues. Germline values: CDR1 SQVTM, CDR2 ANQGSEA. In DNA form, the CDR3 reads TGCAGCGTTGGATTGCTAGCGGTTACCTACAATGAGCAGTTCTTC. Its protein is CSVGLLAVTYNEQFF.

The chain carries TRBV7-9 and TRBJ1-4; D perhaps matches TRBD1 (6 bases). Germline CDR1 is SEHNR and CDR2 is FQNEAQ (reference sequence). The V end lost 5 bases, the J end lost 7 bases, and 8 bases lay between the germline ends. The CDR3 extends over 12 amino acids. In nucleotides, the CDR3 is TGTGCCAGCAGCCCAGGGGTTGAAAAACTGTTTTTT. Amino acid sequence: CASSPGVEKLFF.